What follows is one T cell receptor beta chain and its context. Its antigen remains unknown. The data are from a study of OX40 agonist ivuxolimab in advanced cancers. Points from the study as a whole: Dose levels from 0.1 to 3.0 mg/kg saw CD4+ and CD8+ blood T cells expand clonally by week 6.

This CDR3 is 15 amino acids long. The V gene lost 1 base and the J gene lost 2 bases, with 10 bases spanning the gap. Germline assignment: CDR1 SGHNT and CDR2 YENEEA. Assay used: immunoSEQ multiplex PCR; TCRdb lists only in-frame clones, some missing. Here the sample spans 65,000 to 95,000 clones, around 94% being singletons. The source was CD4+ or CD8+ T cells sorted from blood, collected in a trial of the OX40 agonist ivuxolimab. The source is an adult with an advanced solid tumor such as melanoma, head and neck, liver or kidney cancer. V gene TRBV11-3 combines with J gene TRBJ2-3; weak D call: TRBD2 (5 bases). CDR3 coding DNA: TGTGCCAGCAGCTTAGTGTTGGGAGACACAGATACGCAGTATTTT. It yields the protein CASSLVLGDTDTQYF.